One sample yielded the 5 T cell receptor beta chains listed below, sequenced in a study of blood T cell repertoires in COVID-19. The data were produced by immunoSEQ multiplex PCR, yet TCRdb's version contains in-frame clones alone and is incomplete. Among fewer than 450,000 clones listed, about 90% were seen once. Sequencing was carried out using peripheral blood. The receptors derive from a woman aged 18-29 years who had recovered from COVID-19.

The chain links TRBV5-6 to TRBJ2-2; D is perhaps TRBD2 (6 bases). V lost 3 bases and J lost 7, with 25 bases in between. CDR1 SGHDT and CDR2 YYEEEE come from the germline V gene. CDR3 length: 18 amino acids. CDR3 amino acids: CASSWGVAGGLRDGELFF. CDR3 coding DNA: TGTGCCAGCAGCTGGGGGGTTGCAGGAGGCCTTAGGGACGGGGAGCTGTTTTTT.

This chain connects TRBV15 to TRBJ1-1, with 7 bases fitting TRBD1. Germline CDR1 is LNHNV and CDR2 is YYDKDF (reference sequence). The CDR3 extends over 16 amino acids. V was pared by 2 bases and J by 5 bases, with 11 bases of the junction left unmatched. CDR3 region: CATSRPGDSWDTEAFF. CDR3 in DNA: TGTGCCACCAGCAGACCAGGGGACAGTTGGGATACTGAAGCTTTCTTT.

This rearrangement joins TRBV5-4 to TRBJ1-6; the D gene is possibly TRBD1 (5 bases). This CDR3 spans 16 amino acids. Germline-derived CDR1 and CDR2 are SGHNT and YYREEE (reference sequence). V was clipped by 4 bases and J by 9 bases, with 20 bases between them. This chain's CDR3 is CASSHIAGGGISPLHF. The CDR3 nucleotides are TGTGCCAGCAGCCACATTGCGGGGGGAGGAATTTCACCCCTCCACTTT.

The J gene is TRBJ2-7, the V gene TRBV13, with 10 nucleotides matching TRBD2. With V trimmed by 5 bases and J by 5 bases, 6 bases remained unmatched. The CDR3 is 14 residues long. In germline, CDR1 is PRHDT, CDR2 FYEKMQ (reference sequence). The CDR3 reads CASSLLLAGDEQYV. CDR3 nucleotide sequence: TGTGCCAGCAGCCTCCTGCTAGCGGGAGACGAGCAGTACGTC.

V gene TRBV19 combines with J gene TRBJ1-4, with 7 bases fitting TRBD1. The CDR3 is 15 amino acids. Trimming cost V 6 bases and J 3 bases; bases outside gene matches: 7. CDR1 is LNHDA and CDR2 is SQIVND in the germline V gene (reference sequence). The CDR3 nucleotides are TGTGCCAGTAGAATATTAGGGACAGCTAATGAAAAACTGTTTTTT. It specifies CASRILGTANEKLFF.